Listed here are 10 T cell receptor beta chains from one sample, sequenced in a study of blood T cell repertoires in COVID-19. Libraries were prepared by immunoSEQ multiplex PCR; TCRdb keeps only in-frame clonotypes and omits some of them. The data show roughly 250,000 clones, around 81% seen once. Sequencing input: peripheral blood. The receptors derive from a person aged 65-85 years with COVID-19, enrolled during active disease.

This CDR3 reads CASSYGQDPSGNTIYF. The CDR3, as DNA: TGTGCCAGCAGTTACGGACAGGACCCATCTGGAAACACCATATATTTT. V and J are TRBV6-5 and TRBJ1-3, with 7 bases matching TRBD1. The CDR3 sequence is 16 residues long. Germline-derived CDR1 and CDR2 are MNHEY and SVGAGI. With V trimmed by 2 bases and J by 1 base, 5 bases remained unmatched.

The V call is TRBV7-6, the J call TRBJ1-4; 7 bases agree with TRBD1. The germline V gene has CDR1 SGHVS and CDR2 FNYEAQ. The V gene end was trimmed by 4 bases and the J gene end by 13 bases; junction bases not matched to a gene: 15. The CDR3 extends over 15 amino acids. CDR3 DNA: TGTGCCAGCAGCTCCTCTCAGGGGGTGGAATTAGGACTGTTTTTT. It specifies CASSSSQGVELGLFF.

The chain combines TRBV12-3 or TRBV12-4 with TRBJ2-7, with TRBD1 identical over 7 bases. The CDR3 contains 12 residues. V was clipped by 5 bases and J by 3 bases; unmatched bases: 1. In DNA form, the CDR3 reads TGTGCCAGCAGTGGGGACAGCTACGAGCAGTACTTC. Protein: CASSGDSYEQYF.

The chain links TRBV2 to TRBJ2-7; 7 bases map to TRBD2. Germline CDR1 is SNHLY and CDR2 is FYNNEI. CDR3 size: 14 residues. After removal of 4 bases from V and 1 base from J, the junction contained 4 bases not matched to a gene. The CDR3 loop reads CASSGGGGSYEQYF. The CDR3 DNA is TGTGCCAGCAGTGGAGGCGGGGGATCCTACGAGCAGTACTTC.

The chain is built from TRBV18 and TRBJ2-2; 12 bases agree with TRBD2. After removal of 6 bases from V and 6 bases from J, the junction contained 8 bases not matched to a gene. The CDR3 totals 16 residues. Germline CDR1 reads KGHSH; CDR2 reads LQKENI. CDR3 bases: TGTGCCAGCTCTCCTGAGACTAGCGGGAGCGCCGGGGAGCTGTTTTTT. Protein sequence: CASSPETSGSAGELFF. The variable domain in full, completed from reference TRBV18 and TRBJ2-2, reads NAGVMQNPRHLVRRRGQEARLRCSPMKGHSHVYWYRQLPEEGLKFMVYLQKENIIDESGMPKERFSAEFPKEGPSILRIQQVVRGDSAAYFCASSPETSGSAGELFFGEGSRLTVL.

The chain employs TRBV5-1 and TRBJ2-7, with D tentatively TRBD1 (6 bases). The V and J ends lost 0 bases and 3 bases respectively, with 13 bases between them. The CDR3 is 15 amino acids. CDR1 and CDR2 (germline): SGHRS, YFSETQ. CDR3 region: CASSLVPGDIYEQYF. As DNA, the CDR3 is TGCGCCAGCAGCTTGGTGCCAGGGGATATCTACGAGCAGTACTTC.

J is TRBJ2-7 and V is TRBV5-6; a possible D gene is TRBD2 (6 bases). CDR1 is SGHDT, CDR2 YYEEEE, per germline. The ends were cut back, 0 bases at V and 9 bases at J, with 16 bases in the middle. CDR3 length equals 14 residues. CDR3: CASSLAGAGSGQYF. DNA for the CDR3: TGTGCCAGCAGCTTGGCCGGGGCCGGGAGCGGGCAGTACTTC.

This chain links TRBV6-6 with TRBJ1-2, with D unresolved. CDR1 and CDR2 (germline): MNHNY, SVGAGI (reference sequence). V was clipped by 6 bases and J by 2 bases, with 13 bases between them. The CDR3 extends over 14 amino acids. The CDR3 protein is CASSPRTGNYGYTF. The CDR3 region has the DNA TGTGCCAGCAGCCCAAGGACGGGAAACTATGGCTACACCTTC.

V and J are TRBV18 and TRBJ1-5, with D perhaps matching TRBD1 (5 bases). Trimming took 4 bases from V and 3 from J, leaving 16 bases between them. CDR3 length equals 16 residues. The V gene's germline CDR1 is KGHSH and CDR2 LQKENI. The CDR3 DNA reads TGTGCCAGCTCACTGCTCGACAGTATCCCCAATCAGCCCCAGCATTTT. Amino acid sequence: CASSLLDSIPNQPQHF.

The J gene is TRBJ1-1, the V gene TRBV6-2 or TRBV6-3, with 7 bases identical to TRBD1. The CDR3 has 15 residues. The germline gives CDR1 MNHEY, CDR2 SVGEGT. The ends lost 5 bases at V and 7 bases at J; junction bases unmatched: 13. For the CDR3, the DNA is TGTGCCAGCAGTCAAGGACAGGTAGCAGAAAGTGAAGCTTTCTTT. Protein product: CASSQGQVAESEAFF.